This T cell receptor beta chain was sequenced for a study of cytomegalovirus exposure and HLA in healthy donors. Both 60 Vbeta primers and 13 Jbeta primers went into the PCR. Libraries were prepared by immunoSEQ multiplex PCR; TCRdb keeps only in-frame clonotypes and omits some of them. The data hold 160,000 or so clones, with roughly 80% observed a single time. Germline lookup yields CDR1 MGHRA and CDR2 YSYEKL. V was clipped by 2 bases and J by 2 bases, with 17 bases between them. The CDR3 is 17 amino acids. Study-level results: Trimming of TCR beta V- and J-genes showed a link, identified in a later analysis, to a missense DCLRE1C variant. Most likely, a cluster of highly shared sequence variants arose as a sequencing artifact. Presence/absence comparisons presumed near-even sequencing depth among donors. Reports state that TCR beta sequences accurately predicted most subjects' HLA-A and HLA-B alleles.

About this clone: Its antigen remains unknown.

The sequenced material came from PBMCs. This chain links TRBV4-1 with TRBJ2-3; D gene uncertain. The clonotype was recovered from a male donor in good health and CMV-seropositive. The CDR3 bases are TGCGCCAGCAGCCAACTGTTCAGGTCGGAACTCACAGATACGCAGTATTTT. Amino acid sequence: CASSQLFRSELTDTQYF.